These 32 T cell receptor beta chains share one sample of origin, sequenced in a study of T cell responses to AZD1222 COVID-19 vaccine. TCRdb's copy holds only in-frame clones and misses some; the assay was immunoSEQ multiplex PCR. This table holds 60,000 to 75,000 clones, about 83% found once. The specimen was peripheral blood, collected 28 days after the second AZD1222 dose. All receptors come from an adult who received the AZD1222 COVID-19 vaccine.

The chain uses TRBV3-1 (or the pseudogene TRBV3-2) and TRBJ2-4, with TRBD2 matching over 8 bases. Per germline, CDR1 LGHDT and CDR2 YNNKEL (reference sequence). J lost 2 bases, V lost 1 base, and 7 bases had no gene match. The CDR3 totals 17 residues. The CDR3 sequence: CASSQVFGGGTKNIQYF. CDR3 nucleotide sequence: TGTGCCAGCAGCCAAGTTTTTGGCGGGGGGACCAAAAACATTCAGTACTTC.

The chain has TRBV28 and TRBJ2-7, with D maybe TRBD2 (5 bases). Looked up from germline, CDR1 is MDHEN and CDR2 is SYDVKM. The CDR3 runs to 15 residues. V lost 5 bases to trimming and J lost 3 bases, with 17 bases between them. CDR3 DNA: TGTGCCAGCAGTCCTTCCCCGAGGGTCGACTACGAGCAGTACTTC. It yields the protein CASSPSPRVDYEQYF. Filled out from reference TRBV28 and TRBJ2-7, the complete variable domain reads DVKVTQSSRYLVKRTGEKVFLECVQDMDHENMFWYRQDPGLGLRLIYFSYDVKMKEKGDIPEGYSVSREKKERFSLILESASTNQTSMYLCASSPSPRVDYEQYFGPGTRLTVT.

This clone was detected only once. The gene calls are TRBV18 and TRBJ1-1; no definite D call. Germline V lookup: CDR1 KGHSH, CDR2 LQKENI. Trimming took 2 bases from V and 1 from J, leaving 8 bases between them. The CDR3 extends over 14 amino acids. CDR3 region: CASSPRDTNTEAFF. CDR3 coding DNA: TGTGCCAGCTCACCAAGAGACACGAACACTGAAGCTTTCTTT.

Remarks on this clone: The identical CDR3 is also encoded by other nucleotide sequences in the sample. The J gene is TRBJ2-5, the V gene TRBV5-1, with D hard to call. The CDR3 covers 12 residues. Per the germline V gene, CDR1 is SGHRS and CDR2 is YFSETQ. With 4 bases removed from V and 1 base from J, the gap between germline ends came to 5 bases. CDR3 sequence reads: CASSHRQETQYF. The CDR3 DNA reads TGCGCCAGCAGCCACCGCCAAGAGACCCAGTACTTC.

The V call is TRBV6-1, the J call TRBJ1-5; D unresolved. The germline CDR1 and CDR2 sequences are MNHNS and SASEGT. This CDR3 contains 14 residues. V was pared by 2 bases and J by 2 bases, with 7 bases between. In nucleotides, the CDR3 is TGTGCCAGCAGTGAAAGGTATGGCAATCAGCCCCAGCATTTT. Protein: CASSERYGNQPQHF.

The chain couples TRBV6-2 or TRBV6-3 to TRBJ1-5, with 9 bases lining up with TRBD1. Germline values: CDR1 MNHEY, CDR2 SVGEGT. This CDR3 has 15 amino acids. V gave up 1 base and J gave up 7 bases; unmatched junction bases: 5. This CDR3 is CASSYWGQGIQPQHF. Here the CDR3 DNA reads TGTGCCAGCAGTTACTGGGGACAGGGTATACAGCCCCAGCATTTT.

The chain is built from TRBV5-1 and TRBJ1-6, with no clear D. CDR1 is SGHRS and CDR2 is YFSETQ in the germline V gene. Between the trimmed V and J ends, which lost 7 bases and 10 bases, there was a span of 18 bases. The CDR3 sequence is 14 residues long. CDR3: CASLIIMGHSPLHF. The CDR3 nucleotides are TGCGCCAGCCTAATCATAATGGGCCACTCACCCCTCCACTTT.

The gene calls are TRBV3-1 (or the pseudogene TRBV3-2) and TRBJ2-2; D assignment may be TRBD1 or TRBD2 (5 bases each). Trimming removed 0 bases at V and 1 base at J, with 9 bases between. Germline loops: CDR1 LGHDT, CDR2 YNNKEL (reference sequence). The CDR3 is 16 amino acids. The CDR3 DNA sequence: TGTGCCAGCAGCCAAGAAAGGGACCAGAACACCGGGGAGCTGTTTTTT. Protein sequence: CASSQERDQNTGELFF.

Note on this clone: The identical CDR3 is also encoded by other nucleotide sequences in the sample. The V call is TRBV13, the J call TRBJ2-7; D uncertain. Germline CDR1 is PRHDT and CDR2 is FYEKMQ (reference sequence). The CDR3 totals 12 residues. With 4 bases removed from V and 3 bases from J, the gap between germline ends came to 7 bases. Written as DNA, the CDR3 is TGTGCCAGCAGCTCCCTGAACTACGAGCAGTACTTC. Translated, it gives CASSSLNYEQYF. Supplemented by reference TRBV13 and TRBJ2-7, the full variable domain reads AAGVIQSPRHLIKEKRETATLKCYPIPRHDTVYWYQQGPGQDPQFLISFYEKMQSDKGSIPDRFSAQQFSDYHSELNMSSLELGDSALYFCASSSLNYEQYFGPGTRLTVT.

J is TRBJ2-1 and V is TRBV7-2; TRBD1 is a possible D gene (5 bases). Trimming stripped 0 bases from V and 3 bases from J, with 12 bases between. The V gene's germline CDR1 is SGHTA and CDR2 FQGNSA. The CDR3 is made up of 16 amino acids. The CDR3 bases are TGTGCCAGCAGCTTAGCGCACGCCCAGGGCTACAATGAGCAGTTCTTC. It specifies CASSLAHAQGYNEQFF.

The chain employs TRBV4-1 and TRBJ1-1; maybe TRBD1 (6 bases). Germline V gene sequence: CDR1 MGHRA, CDR2 YSYEKL. V lost 2 bases and J lost 2, with 12 bases in between. The CDR3 consists of 15 residues. The CDR3 region is CASSQKGQINTEAFF. For the CDR3, the DNA is TGCGCCAGCAGCCAAAAAGGACAGATCAACACTGAAGCTTTCTTT.

The CDR3 loop is CASSWAGANYGYTF. The CDR3 coding sequence is TGTGCCAGTAGTTGGGCAGGAGCTAACTATGGCTACACCTTC. The V gene is TRBV19, the J gene TRBJ1-2; no firm D call. The ends were cut back, 5 bases at V and 0 bases at J, with 10 bases in the middle. Germline V gives CDR1 LNHDA, CDR2 SQIVND (reference sequence). The CDR3 is made up of 14 amino acids.

CDR3 in amino acids: CASSFVRTGDYGYTF. The CDR3 region has the DNA TGTGCCAGCAGCTTCGTTAGGACAGGGGACTATGGCTACACCTTC. The chain is built from TRBV7-2 and TRBJ1-2; TRBD1 matches at 9 bases. The CDR3 is 15 residues long. The V and J ends lost 3 bases and 3 bases, in that order; junction bases with no gene match: 5. CDR1 is SGHTA, CDR2 FQGNSA, per germline.

The rearrangement uses TRBV27 and TRBJ2-4, with D perhaps matching TRBD1 (6 bases). Germline loops: CDR1 MNHEY, CDR2 SMNVEV (reference sequence). The CDR3 loop spans 18 amino acids. With 3 bases removed from V and 0 bases from J, the gap between germline ends came to 18 bases. The CDR3 reads CASSLSIAGAQAKNIQYF. In nucleotides, the CDR3 is TGTGCCAGCAGTTTGTCCATCGCAGGGGCCCAAGCCAAAAACATTCAGTACTTC.

The V and J genes are TRBV6-5 and TRBJ1-5; D is unresolved. Germline CDR1 reads MNHEY; CDR2 reads SVGAGI. V lost 0 bases and J 3 bases, leaving 9 bases between the germline ends. This CDR3 has 15 amino acids. The CDR3 DNA reads TGTGCCAGCAGTTACTCTCTTGTGAACAATCAGCCCCAGCATTTT. Its translation is CASSYSLVNNQPQHF.

The chain joins TRBV20-1 to TRBJ2-6; D may be TRBD2 (5 bases). This CDR3 spans 15 amino acids. Trimming removed 3 bases at V and 0 bases at J, with 9 bases between. Germline lookup yields CDR1 DFQATT and CDR2 SNEGSKA (reference sequence). The CDR3 nucleotides read TGCAGTGCTAGTGAGGGCTCCTCTGGGGCCAACGTCCTGACTTTC. It encodes CSASEGSSGANVLTF.

V is TRBV5-1 and J is TRBJ2-1, with a possible D match to TRBD2 (6 bases). CDR1 and CDR2 from the germline V gene are SGHRS and YFSETQ. The CDR3 has 13 amino acids. V was shortened by 9 bases and J by 6 bases, with 16 bases between the two germline ends. CDR3 protein: CATRDSTGNEQFF. The CDR3, as DNA: TGCGCCACCCGGGACTCAACAGGCAATGAGCAGTTCTTC. Using reference TRBV5-1 and TRBJ2-1 for the parts outside the CDR3, the full variable domain is KAGVTQTPRYLIKTRGQQVTLSCSPISGHRSVSWYQQTPGQGLQFLFEYFSETQRNKGNFPGRFSGRQFSNSRSEMNVSTLELGDSALYLCATRDSTGNEQFFGPGTRLTVL.

This clone has only one observation. The V call is TRBV6-1, the J call TRBJ1-4, with D hard to call. CDR3 length equals 14 residues. Germline CDR1 and CDR2: MNHNS and SASEGT. Trimming took off 6 bases at V and 5 bases at J, with 13 bases between the two ends. CDR3 sequence: CASSRPGENEKLFF. The CDR3 DNA is TGTGCCAGCAGCCGCCCTGGGGAGAATGAAAAACTGTTTTTT.

The chain recombines TRBV28 with TRBJ2-1, with D uncertain. This CDR3 has 12 residues. CDR1 is MDHEN and CDR2 is SYDVKM in the germline V gene. The V gene lost 4 bases and the J gene lost 8 bases, with 9 bases spanning the gap. CDR3: CASSSWFHEQFF. CDR3 sequence (DNA): TGTGCCAGCAGTTCATGGTTCCATGAGCAGTTCTTC.

The genes are TRBV6-2 or TRBV6-3 and TRBJ1-2; D is ambiguous. This CDR3 region has 11 residues. CDR1 and CDR2 from the germline V gene are MNHEY and SVGEGT. V gave up 5 bases and J gave up 7 bases, with 8 bases separating them. Written as DNA, the CDR3 is TGTGCCAGCAGTCATAAGGGTGGCTACACCTTC. As protein: CASSHKGGYTF.

This CDR3 is CASSLLGTPGFGTDTQYF. The CDR3 DNA reads as TGTGCCAGCAGTTTATTGGGGACTCCCGGGTTCGGCACAGATACGCAGTATTTT. The chain is built from TRBV27 and TRBJ2-3; D may be TRBD2 (6 bases). Germline V gene lookup returns CDR1 MNHEY and CDR2 SMNVEV (reference sequence). Trimming removed 1 base from V and 1 base from J, with 18 bases in between. The CDR3 runs 18 residues.

The rearrangement joins TRBV4-1 to TRBJ2-7; D is possibly TRBD1 (5 bases). Germline lookup yields CDR1 MGHRA and CDR2 YSYEKL. The CDR3 consists of 14 residues. Deletions cut 4 bases from V and 5 bases from J, with 15 bases between. The DNA of the CDR3 is TGCGCCAGCAGCCGGACATACGACGGAGACGAGCAGTACTTC. Protein sequence: CASSRTYDGDEQYF.

In this sample, this clone turned up once. V and J are TRBV27 and TRBJ1-1; TRBD1 is a possible D gene (5 bases). V was cut by 5 bases and J by 1 base, with 11 bases left in between. This CDR3 has 14 amino acids. Germline V gene sequence: CDR1 MNHEY, CDR2 SMNVEV (reference sequence). The CDR3 sequence: CASSPHDRNTEAFF. The CDR3 DNA follows: TGTGCCAGCAGTCCCCACGACAGGAACACTGAAGCTTTCTTT.

The rearrangement joins TRBV18 to TRBJ1-6, with D perhaps matching TRBD1 (5 bases). V shed 2 bases and J shed 11 bases, with 31 bases lying between them. CDR1 is KGHSH and CDR2 is LQKENI in the germline V gene. The CDR3 sequence is 20 residues long. CDR3 bases: TGTGCCAGCTCACCAATTCCATTCCTACAGTCGGGGGGACGTATTACACCCCTCCACTTT. It is translated as CASSPIPFLQSGGRITPLHF.

This clone was detected once. This chain links TRBV5-1 with TRBJ1-5; TRBD1 is a possible D gene (6 bases). CDR3 length: 15 residues. From germline, CDR1 is SGHRS and CDR2 YFSETQ. The V gene lost 2 bases and the J gene lost 6 bases, with 15 bases spanning the gap. The CDR3 region is CASSFSGGGGQPQHF. DNA of the CDR3: TGCGCCAGCAGCTTCAGTGGGGGGGGCGGTCAGCCCCAGCATTTT. Full variable domain (rest looked up from reference TRBV5-1 and TRBJ1-5): KAGVTQTPRYLIKTRGQQVTLSCSPISGHRSVSWYQQTPGQGLQFLFEYFSETQRNKGNFPGRFSGRQFSNSRSEMNVSTLELGDSALYLCASSFSGGGGQPQHFGDGTRLSIL.

The V and J genes are TRBV30 and TRBJ1-1; 7 bases are a match to TRBD1. CDR3 size: 16 residues. Unmatched junction bases numbered 19, after V lost 2 bases and J lost 10 bases. The germline gives CDR1 GTSNPN, CDR2 SVGIG (reference sequence). The CDR3: CAWSHDRLDRPNGAFF. The CDR3 nucleotides read TGTGCCTGGAGTCACGATAGATTGGACAGGCCGAACGGAGCTTTCTTT.

The CDR3 reads CASSYGTGYLETQYF. DNA of the CDR3: TGTGCCAGCAGTTACGGGACAGGGTACCTGGAGACCCAGTACTTC. V is TRBV6-5 and J is TRBJ2-5; 9 nucleotides align to TRBD1. Per the germline V gene, CDR1 is MNHEY and CDR2 is SVGAGI. Trimming removed 2 bases from V and 5 bases from J; junction bases left unmatched: 6. There are 15 residues in the CDR3.

This chain joins TRBV30 and TRBJ2-7, with D tentatively TRBD1 or TRBD2 (6 bases each). The CDR3 has 11 amino acids. V was shortened by 4 bases and J by 6 bases, with 10 bases between the two germline ends. Germline V CDR1 and CDR2: GTSNPN, SVGIG (reference sequence). CDR3 sequence (DNA): TGTGCCTGGATAAGGGGGGCCGAGCAGTACTTC. Translation: CAWIRGAEQYF.

Note on this clone: This sample also contains other DNA sequences that code for the same CDR3. J is TRBJ1-2 and V is TRBV6-5, with a tentative D call TRBD1 (5 bases). In germline, CDR1 is MNHEY, CDR2 SVGAGI. Trimming removed 8 bases at V and 4 bases at J, with 8 bases between. CDR3 length: 11 amino acids. CDR3 in DNA: TGTGCCAGCCGGAGGGGCTATGGCTACACCTTC. This encodes CASRRGYGYTF.

This clone has only one observation. The V gene is TRBV4-2, the J gene TRBJ1-1; D might be TRBD1 (6 bases). V was shortened by 4 bases and J by 4 bases, with 16 bases between the two germline ends. The CDR3 covers 15 residues. Germline V lookup: CDR1 LGHNA, CDR2 YNFKEQ. The CDR3 reads CASSPRGQLTTEAFF. The CDR3 DNA is TGTGCCAGCAGCCCTCGCGGACAGTTAACCACTGAAGCTTTCTTT.

The CDR3 sequence is CASSSGTDGYTGELFF. In DNA form, the CDR3 reads TGCGCCAGCAGCTCGGGTACGGATGGGTACACCGGGGAGCTGTTTTTT. The V gene is TRBV5-1, the J gene TRBJ2-2, with unresolved D. Trimming removed 3 bases from V and 3 bases from J, with 15 bases in between. The CDR3 spans 16 residues. CDR1 and CDR2 (germline): SGHRS, YFSETQ.

The rearrangement links TRBV11-2 to TRBJ1-2; D perhaps matches TRBD1 (5 bases). Trimming stripped 7 bases from V and 0 bases from J, with 9 bases between. CDR1 and CDR2 (germline): SGHAT, FQNNGV. This CDR3 comprises 13 residues. In DNA, the CDR3 is TGTGCCAGCACCCGACAGACTAACTATGGCTACACCTTC. Its protein product is CASTRQTNYGYTF.